This entry lists 28 T cell receptor beta chains sequenced from one sample in a study of beta chain features in type 1 diabetes. General observations from the study: Researchers report that Type 1 diabetes patients had moderately but significantly shorter TCRB CDR3s across all four CD4+ subsets.

Antigens for these TCRs are unknown. Reverse transcription of all isolated RNA meant that expressed TCRB transcripts were sequenced. Using immunoSEQ multiplex PCR, the repertoire was profiled, and TCRdb retains in-frame clones only, with some absent. The data hold 500,000 to 800,000 clones, with roughly 12% observed a single time. The sequencing input was naive CD4+ T cells from blood. These receptors came from a man aged 25 to 45 with type 1 diabetes.

This clone was counted a few times. This rearrangement joins TRBV29-1 to TRBJ1-2, with D maybe TRBD1 (5 bases). Between the trimmed V and J ends, which lost 4 bases and 2 bases, there was a span of 8 bases. The CDR3 runs 12 residues. The germline V gene encodes CDR1 SQVTM and CDR2 ANQGSEA. The CDR3 coding sequence is TGCAGCGTTGGGGGACCGAACTATGGCTACACCTTC. Amino acid sequence: CSVGGPNYGYTF.

This clone turned up a few times. This chain links TRBV9 with TRBJ2-5; D ambiguous. The germline V gene encodes CDR1 SGDLS and CDR2 YYNGEE. There are 15 residues in the CDR3. V dropped 0 bases and J dropped 2 bases, with 11 bases sitting between them. CDR3 loop: CASSVAPTEQETQYF. DNA of the CDR3: TGTGCCAGCAGCGTAGCTCCGACGGAGCAAGAGACCCAGTACTTC.

The V gene is TRBV18, the J gene TRBJ2-2; TRBD2 might be the D (5 bases). The ends were cut back, 0 bases at V and 2 bases at J, with 13 bases in the middle. Looked up from germline, CDR1 is KGHSH and CDR2 is LQKENI. The CDR3 has 17 residues. CDR3 DNA sequence: TGTGCCAGCTCACCACCGGCGGTCGGAGGTAACACCGGGGAGCTGTTTTTT. This encodes CASSPPAVGGNTGELFF.

A few counts support this clone. The CDR3 nucleotides read TGTGCCAGCAGTGACCAGGGGGACGGTGGCTACACCTTC. Its translation: CASSDQGDGGYTF. This sequence joins TRBV6-1 and TRBJ1-2; 7 bases fit TRBD1. Germline CDR1 MNHNS, CDR2 SASEGT. The CDR3 sequence is 13 residues long. J lost 7 bases, V lost 3 bases, and 5 bases had no gene match.

This clone was observed a handful of times. The CDR3 loop reads CSVEENRAETNEKLFF. CDR3 nucleotides: TGCAGCGTTGAAGAAAATCGGGCGGAGACTAATGAAAAACTGTTTTTT. The chain employs TRBV29-1 and TRBJ1-4; no reliable D call. This CDR3 has 16 residues. V lost 0 bases and J 2 bases, leaving 13 bases between the germline ends. The germline CDR1 and CDR2 sequences are SQVTM and ANQGSEA.

In its sample, this clone was seen a few times. The genes are TRBV30 and TRBJ2-1; the D gene is possibly TRBD2 (6 bases). The CDR3 is 13 residues long. The germline V gene has CDR1 GTSNPN and CDR2 SVGIG (reference sequence). Trimming took 8 bases from V and 4 from J, leaving 15 bases between them. The DNA for the CDR3 is TGTGCCGGATTGGGGGGATTTTACAATGAGCAGTTCTTC. Its translation: CAGLGGFYNEQFF. Full variable domain (outside the CDR3, taken from reference TRBV30 and TRBJ2-1): SQTIHQWPATLVQPVGSPLSLECTVEGTSNPNLYWYRQAAGRGLQLLFYSVGIGQISSEVPQNLSASRPQDRQFILSSKKLLLSDSGFYLCAGLGGFYNEQFFGPGTRLTVL.

This clone has a handful of counts. V and J are TRBV4-3 and TRBJ2-2, with a possible D match to TRBD1 (6 bases). Germline values: CDR1 LGHNA, CDR2 YSLEER. V lost 4 bases to trimming and J lost 0 bases, with 18 bases between them. This CDR3 is 18 amino acids long. The CDR3 spells CASSPRKGGRTNTGELFF. CDR3 sequence (DNA): TGCGCCAGCAGCCCACGTAAAGGGGGAAGAACGAACACCGGGGAGCTGTTTTTT.

The genes are TRBV9 and TRBJ1-4, with D maybe TRBD1 (5 bases). Germline lookup yields CDR1 SGDLS and CDR2 YYNGEE. The CDR3 sequence is 14 residues long. The V end was cut by 0 bases, the J end by 5 bases, with 8 bases between. CDR3 sequence: CASSVGQRNEKLFF. The CDR3 DNA reads TGTGCCAGCAGCGTAGGACAGAGGAATGAAAAACTGTTTTTT.

This sequence joins TRBV7-2 and TRBJ1-2, with 9 bases that match TRBD1. The CDR3 runs to 13 residues. CDR1 SGHTA and CDR2 FQGNSA come from the germline V gene. V shed 5 bases, J shed 4 bases, and the junction held 2 bases outside the gene matches. The CDR3 protein is CASSAQGAYGYTF. As DNA, the CDR3 is TGTGCCAGCAGCGCACAGGGGGCCTATGGCTACACCTTC.

The chain recombines TRBV7-2 with TRBJ1-2; perhaps TRBD1 as D (5 bases). The CDR3 extends over 14 amino acids. V was clipped by 6 bases and J by 7 bases, with 18 bases between them. CDR1 and CDR2 from the germline V gene are SGHTA and FQGNSA. DNA of the CDR3: TGTGCCAGCAGTCCAGGGTTCGGGAATTTTGGCTACACCTTC. Its translation: CASSPGFGNFGYTF. Full variable domain (remainder filled in from reference TRBV7-2 and TRBJ1-2): GAGVSQSPSNKVTEKGKDVELRCDPISGHTALYWYRQSLGQGLEFLIYFQGNSAPDKSGLPSDRFSAERTGGSVSTLTIQRTQQEDSAVYLCASSPGFGNFGYTFGSGTRLTVV.

The sample holds a few counts of this clone. The V and J genes are TRBV10-3 and TRBJ2-1; D gene unclear. V lost 9 bases and J 2 bases, leaving 8 bases between the germline ends. The CDR3 is 12 residues long. CDR1 and CDR2 from the germline V gene are ENHRY and SYGVKD. The CDR3 bases are TGTGCCATATCGACCGCCTACAATGAGCAGTTCTTC. Encoded protein: CAISTAYNEQFF.

This CDR3 is CASTRTGRHGELFF. CDR3 DNA sequence: TGTGCCAGCACCCGGACGGGGAGGCACGGGGAGCTGTTTTTT. The V gene is TRBV7-2, the J gene TRBJ2-2; the D gene is possibly TRBD2 (6 bases). This CDR3 has 14 amino acids. Between the trimmed V and J ends, which lost 7 bases and 7 bases, there was a span of 16 bases. The germline V gene has CDR1 SGHTA and CDR2 FQGNSA.

With respect to this clone: This same CDR3 is encoded by further DNA sequences in the sample. The chain joins TRBV10-3 to TRBJ2-5; 9 bases are shared with TRBD1. This CDR3 region has 13 residues. V lost 5 bases and J lost 3; bases outside the gene matches: 1. The V gene's germline CDR1 is ENHRY and CDR2 SYGVKD. CDR3 nucleotide sequence: TGTGCCATCAGTCGACAGGGGGAAGAGACCCAGTACTTC. It codes for CAISRQGEETQYF.

This clone was observed a few times. The chain combines TRBV9 with TRBJ2-3, with TRBD2 identical over 9 bases. This CDR3 region has 17 residues. Germline V gene sequence: CDR1 SGDLS, CDR2 YYNGEE. Unmatched junction bases numbered 9, after V lost 2 bases and J lost 2 bases. The CDR3 reads CASSVSIAGAHTDTQYF. The CDR3 coding sequence is TGTGCCAGCAGCGTTAGTATAGCGGGAGCCCACACAGATACGCAGTATTTT.

The chain uses TRBV29-1 and TRBJ1-1; maybe TRBD1 (5 bases). From germline, CDR1 is SQVTM and CDR2 ANQGSEA. The CDR3 is made up of 14 amino acids. The ends were cut back, 2 bases at V and 3 bases at J, with 13 bases in the middle. The CDR3 DNA is TGCAGCGTTGAATGGATCGTGGGGGACACTGAAGCTTTCTTT. Protein: CSVEWIVGDTEAFF.

This clone was counted between two and nine times. This chain's CDR3 is CASFDRAPLNEQFF. In DNA, the CDR3 is TGTGCCAGCTTTGATCGGGCTCCTTTGAATGAGCAGTTCTTC. The rearrangement uses TRBV11-2 and TRBJ2-1; D unresolved. V was trimmed by 8 bases and J by 7 bases, leaving 18 bases between them. CDR1 SGHAT and CDR2 FQNNGV come from the germline V gene. The CDR3 has 14 residues. Full variable domain (outside the CDR3, taken from reference TRBV11-2 and TRBJ2-1): EAGVAQSPRYKIIEKRQSVAFWCNPISGHATLYWYQQILGQGPKLLIQFQNNGVVDDSQLPKDRFSAERLKGVDSTLKIQPAKLEDSAVYLCASFDRAPLNEQFFGPGTRLTVL.

This chain links TRBV9 with TRBJ2-3; D ambiguous. The CDR3 sequence is 15 residues long. The germline CDR1 and CDR2 sequences are SGDLS and YYNGEE. Trimming took off 2 bases at V and 1 base at J, with 11 bases between the two ends. CDR3 DNA sequence: TGTGCCAGCAGCGTTCCACCTGGCGGCACAGATACGCAGTATTTT. It is translated as CASSVPPGGTDTQYF.

This clone has more than one count but fewer than ten. The rearrangement uses TRBV7-8 and TRBJ1-4, with no clear D. V was clipped by 3 bases and J by 8 bases, with 7 bases between them. This CDR3 has 12 residues. Germline V gives CDR1 SGHVS, CDR2 FQNEAQ. Here the CDR3 DNA reads TGTGCCAGCAGCTTGGGCAAGGAAAAACTGTTTTTT. It encodes CASSLGKEKLFF.

This clone was detected a few times. CDR3 nucleotides: TGTGCCAGCAGTTTAAACCCGAACACTGAAGCTTTCTTT. Translating it yields CASSLNPNTEAFF. The V gene is TRBV27, the J gene TRBJ1-1; D remains unclear. V lost 2 bases and J lost 1, with 5 bases in between. The germline V gene encodes CDR1 MNHEY and CDR2 SMNVEV (reference sequence). This CDR3 is built from 13 residues.

This clone was counted only a few times. V is TRBV7-2 and J is TRBJ2-7, with D uncertain. V was pared by 5 bases and J by 2 bases, with 19 bases between. The CDR3 runs 16 residues. Per germline, CDR1 SGHTA and CDR2 FQGNSA. As DNA, the CDR3 is TGTGCCAGCAGCGCCCCCGGGTCTGACCGGACCTACGAGCAGTACTTC. It encodes CASSAPGSDRTYEQYF.

A few counts support this clone. The genes are TRBV28 and TRBJ2-5, with D possibly TRBD1 on 6 matching bases. The CDR3 spans 15 residues. V was shortened by 3 bases and J by 2 bases, with 13 bases between the two germline ends. Germline loops: CDR1 MDHEN, CDR2 SYDVKM. The CDR3 protein is CASSFGQTGQETQYF. In DNA, the CDR3 is TGTGCCAGCAGTTTTGGGCAGACAGGTCAAGAGACCCAGTACTTC.

The sample holds a few counts of this clone. The chain uses TRBV6-5 and TRBJ1-4; 7 nucleotides agree with TRBD1. Germline trimming cut 6 bases from V and 7 bases from J; bases unmatched to any gene: 8. Germline CDR1 MNHEY, CDR2 SVGAGI. The CDR3 is made up of 14 amino acids. The CDR3 nucleotides are TGTGCCAGCAGGGACGCGACAGGGTTTGAAAAACTGTTTTTT. Encoded protein: CASRDATGFEKLFF.

This clone was observed a handful of times. V is TRBV4-3 and J is TRBJ2-1; 9 bases fit TRBD2. J lost 8 bases, V lost 3 bases, and 8 bases had no gene match. This CDR3 contains 15 residues. Germline CDR1 is LGHNA and CDR2 is YSLEER. CDR3 residues: CASSQVGLAKDEQFF. CDR3 DNA sequence: TGCGCCAGCAGCCAGGTTGGACTAGCGAAGGATGAGCAGTTCTTC.

A few counts support this clone. The chain employs TRBV5-6 and TRBJ2-2, with D perhaps matching TRBD1 (6 bases). V was pared by 4 bases and J by 0 bases, with 16 bases between. This CDR3 spans 17 amino acids. Per germline, CDR1 SGHDT and CDR2 YYEEEE. The CDR3: CASSTLQGVSNTGELFF. CDR3 nucleotides: TGTGCCAGCAGCACATTACAGGGTGTCTCGAACACCGGGGAGCTGTTTTTT.

This clone turned up a few times. The rearrangement uses TRBV14 and TRBJ2-2; 9 bases match TRBD1. This CDR3 is 16 amino acids long. Losses at the gene ends were 3 bases for V and 4 bases for J; bases not matched to a gene: 6. The germline V gene has CDR1 SGHDN and CDR2 FVKESK. The CDR3 coding sequence is TGTGCCAGCAGCCAGCACAGGGGGCGCGGCACCGGGGAGCTGTTTTTT. Encoded protein: CASSQHRGRGTGELFF.

This clone turned up a few times. The J gene is TRBJ2-5, the V gene TRBV28; the D gene is possibly TRBD1 (6 bases). Germline values: CDR1 MDHEN, CDR2 SYDVKM. The V and J ends lost 6 bases and 3 bases respectively, with 11 bases between them. This CDR3 has 13 residues. In DNA, the CDR3 is TGTGCCAGCAGGTGGGGGCGAAAAGAGACCCAGTACTTC. This sequence encodes CASRWGRKETQYF.

The V gene is TRBV2, the J gene TRBJ2-6; D is ambiguous. Per the germline V gene, CDR1 is SNHLY and CDR2 is FYNNEI. Trimming took 7 bases from V and 1 from J, leaving 5 bases between them. The CDR3 is made up of 13 amino acids. The CDR3 DNA sequence: TGTGCCAGCAAGGAATCTGGGGCCAACGTCCTGACTTTC. It encodes CASKESGANVLTF.

The gene calls are TRBV5-1 and TRBJ2-7; 7 bases match TRBD1. With V trimmed by 1 base and J by 4 bases, 8 bases remained unmatched. Germline CDR1 SGHRS, CDR2 YFSETQ. This CDR3 comprises 15 residues. The CDR3 DNA reads as TGCGCCAGCAGCTTGTTTGGGACAGTGTCTTACGAGCAGTACTTC. This codes for CASSLFGTVSYEQYF.